Below are 9 T cell receptor beta chains sequenced from a single sample in a study of blood T cell repertoires in COVID-19. The data were produced by immunoSEQ multiplex PCR, yet TCRdb's version contains in-frame clones alone and is incomplete. Seen here are approximately 350,000 clones, more than 80% observed once, and the top ten hold around 3%. The sample comprised peripheral blood. These receptors came from a woman aged 25 to 45 with COVID-19, enrolled during active disease.

The chain has TRBV5-4 and TRBJ1-5; 7 bases agree with TRBD1. The CDR3 covers 15 residues. Germline assignment: CDR1 SGHNT and CDR2 YYREEE (reference sequence). The trim removed 0 bases at V and 5 bases at J, leaving 5 bases unmatched. The CDR3 spells CASSLAGQVDQPQHF. The DNA of the CDR3 is TGTGCCAGCAGCTTGGCTGGACAGGTAGATCAGCCCCAGCATTTT.

This chain links TRBV7-6 with TRBJ2-3; 7 positions agree with TRBD2. Germline V gives CDR1 SGHVS, CDR2 FNYEAQ. V lost 2 bases to trimming and J lost 5 bases; unmatched junction nucleotides: 7. This CDR3 has 15 amino acids. Here the CDR3 reads CASSLTRERLDTQYF. The CDR3 DNA reads as TGTGCCAGCAGCTTAACGCGGGAGCGATTAGATACGCAGTATTTT.

To note about this clone: The junction does not match germline at one end; this may be a read error. This chain joins TRBV7-7 and TRBJ2-5; 7 nucleotides align to TRBD2. CDR3 length: 13 residues. Germline CDR1 SSHAT, CDR2 FNYEAQ (reference sequence). DNA of the CDR3: TGTGCTAGCAGCCGGGAGGCGGGCAAGACCCAGTACTTC. It yields the protein CASSREAGKTQYF.

The gene calls are TRBV11-2 and TRBJ2-4, with a weak D call TRBD2 (5 bases). The CDR3 covers 17 residues. Trimming pared 6 bases from V and 0 bases from J, leaving 18 bases between. The germline CDR1 and CDR2 sequences are SGHAT and FQNNGV. The CDR3 sequence is CASSPIFGLLAKNIQYF. Written as DNA, the CDR3 is TGTGCCAGCAGTCCGATTTTCGGACTTCTAGCCAAAAACATTCAGTACTTC.

This clone has only one observation. The rearrangement uses TRBV15 and TRBJ1-3; D is ambiguous. The CDR3 contains 13 residues. The V end lost 5 bases, the J end lost 4 bases, and 9 bases lay between the germline ends. CDR1 and CDR2 from the germline V gene are LNHNV and YYDKDF (reference sequence). The CDR3 nucleotides are TGTGCCACCAGCGTCCTACAGGGAAACACCATATATTTT. This sequence encodes CATSVLQGNTIYF.

This clone showed up just once. The chain joins TRBV4-3 to TRBJ2-3; the match to TRBD2 covers 8 bases. Germline values: CDR1 LGHNA, CDR2 YSLEER. The CDR3 length is 14 residues. The V segment lost 1 base and the J segment 3 bases; nucleotides outside the gene matches: 0. The CDR3 loop is CASSQGLATDTQYF. In nucleotides, the CDR3 is TGCGCCAGCAGCCAAGGACTAGCGACAGATACGCAGTATTTT.

The genes are TRBV12-3 or TRBV12-4 and TRBJ2-2; the D is unclear. Trimming cost V 1 base and J 3 bases, with 3 bases left between them. The CDR3 is made up of 13 amino acids. CDR3 bases: TGTGCCAGCAGTTTAGTCGACACCGGGGAGCTGTTTTTT. It translates to CASSLVDTGELFF.

This rearrangement joins TRBV30 to TRBJ1-6, with no clear D. CDR3 length: 15 residues. CDR1 and CDR2 from the germline V gene are GTSNPN and SVGIG (reference sequence). Trimming left V 1 base short and J 0 bases short, with 7 bases between. CDR3 residues: CAWSGTSSYNSPLHF. The CDR3 nucleotides read TGTGCCTGGAGTGGCACTAGCTCCTATAATTCACCCCTCCACTTT.

V usage is TRBV6-2 or TRBV6-3 and J usage is TRBJ2-7; no firm D call. Germline V CDR1 and CDR2: MNHEY, SVGEGT. Trimming stripped 4 bases from V and 3 bases from J, with 13 bases between. The CDR3 is 14 residues long. CDR3 residues: CASSFTTSFYEQYV. CDR3 nucleotide sequence: TGTGCCAGCAGTTTTACGACTTCTTTCTACGAGCAGTACGTC.